This T cell receptor (beta chain) was recovered during a study of blood T cell repertoires in COVID-19. Here immunoSEQ multiplex PCR was the method, and the copy in TCRdb shows in-frame clones only, minus some. The repertoire holds 220,000 or so clones, with approximately 78% as singletons. During active infection, Seattle patients enrolled and were then monitored through disease. The CDR3 has 13 amino acids. Unmatched junction bases numbered 3, after V lost 6 bases and J lost 6 bases. Germline-derived CDR1 and CDR2 are SGHAT and FQNNGV. The rearrangement joins TRBV11-2 to TRBJ1-2; TRBD1 matches at 11 bases. The TCR sequence derives from a woman older than 75 with COVID-19, enrolled during active disease. Sequencing was performed on peripheral blood. CDR3 in amino acids: CASRRTGGNGYTF. CDR3 coding DNA: TGTGCCAGCAGACGGACAGGGGGCAATGGCTACACCTTC. The entire variable domain, with the rest obtained from reference TRBV11-2 and TRBJ1-2, is as follows: EAGVAQSPRYKIIEKRQSVAFWCNPISGHATLYWYQQILGQGPKLLIQFQNNGVVDDSQLPKDRFSAERLKGVDSTLKIQPAKLEDSAVYLCASRRTGGNGYTFGSGTRLTVV.